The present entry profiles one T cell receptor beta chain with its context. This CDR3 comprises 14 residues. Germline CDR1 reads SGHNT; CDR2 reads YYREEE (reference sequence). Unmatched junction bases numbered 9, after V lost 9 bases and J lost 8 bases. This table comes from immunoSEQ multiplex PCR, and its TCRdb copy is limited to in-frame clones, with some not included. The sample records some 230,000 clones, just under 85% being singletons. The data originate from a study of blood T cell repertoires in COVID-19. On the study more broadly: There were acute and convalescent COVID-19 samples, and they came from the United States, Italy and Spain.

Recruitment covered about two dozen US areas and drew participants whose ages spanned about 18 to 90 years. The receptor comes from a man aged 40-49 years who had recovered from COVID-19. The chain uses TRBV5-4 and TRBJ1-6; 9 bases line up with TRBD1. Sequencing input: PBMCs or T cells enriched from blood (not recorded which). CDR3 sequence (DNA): TGTGCCATCCGACCACAGGGGGCGGATTCACCCCTCCACTTT. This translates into CAIRPQGADSPLHF.